This TCR beta chain came from a study of early T cells in non-severe SARS-CoV-2 infection. TCRdb independently ran MiXCR on the 5' RACE reads; one entry per CDR3 protein. The sample gives over 60,000 distinct CDR3 sequences, roughly a tenth of which show up once; less than 10% is in the top ten. A note on this clonotype: Antigen specificity is unknown. One junction end does not reproduce the germline sequence, and a read error may be involved.

This CDR3 spans 14 amino acids. Germline CDR1 and CDR2: SGDLS and YYNGEE. Whole-study findings and limits: Comparison of clonotypes with VDJdb favored anti-spike CD8 responses while missing private and CD4 specificities.

This chain links TRBV9 with TRBJ2-7, with a possible D match to TRBD2 (6 bases). The material was whole blood, obtained at baseline. This receptor was identified in an adult who was a healthcare worker with PCR-confirmed SARS-CoV-2 infection or an uninfected control (not recorded which). CDR3 DNA: TGTGCCAGCAGCCCTGGGACTGCGATCTACGAGCAGTACTTT. As protein: CASSPGTAIYEQYF.